The sequence of this TCR beta chain was determined in a study of OX40 agonist ivuxolimab in advanced cancers. About the research overall: Ivuxolimab was delivered to patients intravenously every 2 weeks at doses spanning 0.01 to 10 mg/kg. Patients with prior anti-PD-1, anti-PD-L1 or anti-CTLA-4 therapy were eligible; approximately 40% had some. Study-wide points: Relative to CD4+, CD8+ T cells held more expanded clones on average.

About this clone itself: Its antigen remains unidentified.

Repertoires were generated with immunoSEQ multiplex PCR, while TCRdb's copy carries only in-frame clones and drops some. The sample lists around 70,000 clones; 82% were seen once. The germline V and J ends were trimmed by 6 bases and 4 bases, with 13 bases remaining between them. Germline V lookup: CDR1 MDHEN, CDR2 SYDVKM. There are 13 residues in the CDR3. The receptor's source is an adult with an advanced solid tumor such as melanoma, head and neck, liver or kidney cancer. Sequencing was performed on CD4+ or CD8+ T cells sorted from blood, taken in a trial of the OX40 agonist ivuxolimab. This rearrangement joins TRBV28 to TRBJ2-7; the D gene could be TRBD1 or TRBD2 (5 bases each). The CDR3 here is CASSGTARYEQYF. CDR3 bases: TGTGCCAGCAGCGGGACGGCACGATACGAGCAGTACTTC.